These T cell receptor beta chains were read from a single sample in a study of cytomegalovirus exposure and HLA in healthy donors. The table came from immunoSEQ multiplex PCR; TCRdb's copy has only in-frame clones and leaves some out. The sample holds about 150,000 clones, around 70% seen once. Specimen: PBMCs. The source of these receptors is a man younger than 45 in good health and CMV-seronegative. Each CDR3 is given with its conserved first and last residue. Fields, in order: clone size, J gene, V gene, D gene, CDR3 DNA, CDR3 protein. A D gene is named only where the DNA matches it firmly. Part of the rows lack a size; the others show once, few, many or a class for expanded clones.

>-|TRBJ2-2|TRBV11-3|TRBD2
TGTGCCAGCAGCCCTGGGGGGGACGGGGAGCTGTTTTTT
CASSPGGDGELFF
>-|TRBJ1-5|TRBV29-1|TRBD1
TGCAGCGTTCGACAGGGGGATCAGCCCCAGAATTTT
CSVRQGDQPQNF
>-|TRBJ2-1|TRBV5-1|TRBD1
TGCGCCAGCAGCTTGCCACAGGGGATGGGCAATGAGCAGTTCTTC
CASSLPQGMGNEQFF
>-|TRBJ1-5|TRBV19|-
TGTGCCAGTAAGGACAGAGATGGCAATCAGCCCCAGCATTTT
CASKDRDGNQPQHF
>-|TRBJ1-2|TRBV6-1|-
TGTGCCAGCAGTGAAGCGGAAACAGTCTATGGCTACACCTTC
CASSEAETVYGYTF
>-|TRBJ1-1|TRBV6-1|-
TGTGCCAGCAGTGAAGTCAGGGTAGGCACTGAAGCTTTCTTT
CASSEVRVGTEAFF
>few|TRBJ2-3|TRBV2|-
TGTGCCACCTCCACAGATACGCAGTATTTT
CATSTDTQYF
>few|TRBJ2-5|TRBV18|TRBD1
TGTGCCAGCTCACCACCGGGACAGTGGGGGGAGACCCAGTACTTC
CASSPPGQWGETQYF
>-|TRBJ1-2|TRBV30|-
TGTGCCTGGAGCTCAACCAGGGTTCTCTATGGCTACACCTTC
CAWSSTRVLYGYTF
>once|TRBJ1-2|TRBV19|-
TGTGCCAGTAGTGAAGTCAGGGTAGGATATGGCTACCCCTTC
CASSEVRVGYGYPF
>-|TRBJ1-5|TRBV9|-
TGTGCCAGCAGCGTAGGGGCAGGGAATCAGCCCCAGCATTTT
CASSVGAGNQPQHF
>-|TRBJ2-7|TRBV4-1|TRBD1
TGCGCCAGCAGCCAAGATCCCCCTCACGGACAGGGCCACGAGCAGTACTTC
CASSQDPPHGQGHEQYF
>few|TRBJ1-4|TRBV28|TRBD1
TGTGCCAGCAGTTTAGGGACAGGGGATGAAAAACTGTTTTTT
CASSLGTGDEKLFF
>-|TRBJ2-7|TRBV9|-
TGTGCCAGCAGCGCCTCGGCAGGGAACTACGAGCAGTACTTC
CASSASAGNYEQYF
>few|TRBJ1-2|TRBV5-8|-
TGTGCCACCCGTCGGGACTCATATGGCTACACCTTC
CATRRDSYGYTF
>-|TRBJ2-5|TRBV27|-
TGTGCCAGCAGTTTACACAGCCAAGAGACCCAGTACTTC
CASSLHSQETQYF
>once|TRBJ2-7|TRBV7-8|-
TGTGCCAGCAGCTTTCTTCCCCACGAGCAGTACTTC
CASSFLPHEQYF
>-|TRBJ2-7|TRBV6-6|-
TGTGCCGGCGGATTCCCCGGGTACGAGCAGTACTTC
CAGGFPGYEQYF
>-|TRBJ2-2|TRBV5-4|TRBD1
TGTGCCAGCAGCAGACAGGGGGTAGGCGGGGAGCTGTTTTTT
CASSRQGVGGELFF
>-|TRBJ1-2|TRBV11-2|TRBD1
TGTGCCAGCAGCAAGGACAGGGATAACTATGGCTACACCTTC
CASSKDRDNYGYTF
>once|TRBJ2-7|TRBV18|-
TGTGCCAGCTCACCGGGCAGGGCGTCGCGCGAGCAGTACTTC
CASSPGRASREQYF
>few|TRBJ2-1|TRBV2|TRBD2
TGTGCCAGCAGGGCGACTAGCGGGCGGGAAAATGAGCAGTTCTTC
CASRATSGRENEQFF
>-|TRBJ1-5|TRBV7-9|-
TGTGCCAGCAGCGGGGGAGGCATTCGCAATCAGCCCCAGCATTTT
CASSGGGIRNQPQHF
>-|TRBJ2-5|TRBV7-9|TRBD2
TGTGCCAGCAGCTTACCTGGACTAGCGAGAGAGACCCAGTACTTC
CASSLPGLARETQYF
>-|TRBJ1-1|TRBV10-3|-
TGTGCCATCAGTGGAGGACAGTTAGGAGAAGCTTTCTTT
CAISGGQLGEAFF
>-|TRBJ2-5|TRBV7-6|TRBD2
TGTGCCAGCAGCTCCATAGCGGGGATCGTCGAGACCCAGTACTTC
CASSSIAGIVETQYF
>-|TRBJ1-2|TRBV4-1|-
TGCGCCAGCAGCCATGGTAGGGAGGGTAGTCACTATGGCTACACCTTC
CASSHGREGSHYGYTF
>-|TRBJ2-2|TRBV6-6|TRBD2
TGTGCCAGCAGTTACTCGGCGGGGGACACCGGGGAGCTGTTTTTT
CASSYSAGDTGELFF
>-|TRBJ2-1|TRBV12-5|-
TGTGCTAGTGGTTTGGCCGATACACCTTACGCCTACAATGAGCAGTTCTTC
CASGLADTPYAYNEQFF
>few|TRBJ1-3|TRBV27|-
TGTGCCAGCAGTTCGGAGCCTGGAAACACCATATATTTT
CASSSEPGNTIYF
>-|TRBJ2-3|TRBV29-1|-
TGCAGCGTTGGCGGGGCCGCAGATACGCAGTATTTT
CSVGGAADTQYF